This TCR beta chain derives from a study of T cells in Graves' hyperthyroidism and ophthalmopathy (dated by TCRdb to about 2019). Broadly, across the study: To identify TCR V-J signatures that set the groups apart, the researchers used a discovery cohort of 100 or so patients, made up of under 50 with Graves' ophthalmopathy and approximately 57 with stable Graves' hyperthyroidism. In addition, the study compared T-cell repertoires in thyroid tissue and in blood from about six Graves' hyperthyroidism patients. According to the paper, TCR Vbeta CDR3 sequencing was carried out on about 140 peripheral blood samples, which came from approximately 41 ophthalmopathy, roughly 75 hyperthyroidism and 17 progressor patients. The 95 to 100 discovery patients were divided at random into training and test sets in a 7:3 ratio. Prospective prediction of ophthalmopathy was tested in an independent validation cohort of 18 to 20 hyperthyroidism patients and around 16 patients who later progressed to ophthalmopathy. After blood sampling, hyperthyroidism patients were treated with methimazole at a starting dose of 30 mg daily, and ophthalmopathy patients were treated with high-dose intravenous methylprednisolone. The paper's findings and limits, for the study overall: In validation, the model predicted progression to ophthalmopathy with roughly 70% sensitivity and less than 80% specificity, a median of approximately 6.7 months before onset. No statistical method was used to set the sample size in advance, and investigators knew the group allocation. Most expanded thyroid clonotypes (frequency above 0.001) were also found in blood, which suggests that blood repertoires may mirror thyroid immune responses. In cross-validation, a model built on a 13 V-J signature told ophthalmopathy apart from stable hyperthyroidism with approximately 90% sensitivity and roughly 83% specificity, and in testing the same model reached 80%/75%.

Patients with uncontrolled infections, other autoimmune diseases, pregnancy or lactation were excluded. Clinical symptoms, serum thyroxine and TRAb, thyroid ultrasound, and orbital computed tomography formed the basis for the diagnoses. Total RNA was extracted with Trizol reagent, and quality was checked on an Agilent 2100 Bioanalyzer. The germline V gene sets CDR1 to MDHEN and CDR2 to SYDVKM. Inclusive of the bounding cysteine and phenylalanine, the CDR3 is 15 residues long. CDR3 DNA only is kept here, 45 bases in frame from base 1. Germline trimming: 5 bases from V, 4 bases from J; junction bases outside gene matches: 7. Amplification of TCR beta CDR3 regions was carried out from RNA transcripts. The TCR CDR3 was subjected to a first round of RT-PCR using the HTBI primer set and the Qiagen OneStep RT-PCR kit. The libraries were constructed in a second round of multiplex PCR and then size-selected and purified. The libraries were sequenced on an Illumina HiSeq2000 using paired-end 100 bp reads. Regarding the original processing steps: SOAPnuke was used to process the raw data, with reads discarded if the reads contained adapters or uncalled bases, had a mean Phred below 15, or lacked an exact constant-primer or identifier match. COPE v1.2.5 was used to merge the high-quality paired reads, and each unique nucleotide sequence was defined as a clonotype. MiTCR v1.1 was used to align the clonotypes against IMGT TRBV, TRBD and TRBJ reference segments. Only V-J combinations with frequency above 0.0001, covering approximately 99% of repertoires, were analysed. A TCS score was defined as the ratio between F50 (clonal expansion) and ExV (chaos), using BLOSUM62-based TCRdist between CDR3 peptides within each V-J. Welch's t-statistics and random forest reduced some 510 V-J features to some 14, which were used in a naive Bayes classifier (R e1071). Thyroid-blood repertoire similarity was quantified with the Morisita-Horn index. Using fastp at Q25 and MiXCR, TCRdb reprocessed the public reads and kept productive beta chains. Rows with one shared CDR3 protein collapse into an entry with the most common genes and DNA. It is TCRdb's table, rather than the study itself, that gives the V and J calls and clone size. The sample records 550,000 to 700,000 distinct CDR3 sequences, about 43% of which are singletons. The leading ten clones occupy 15% to 20% of the sample.

In this sample, this clonotype turned up a few times. Its antigen target is currently unknown. Base qualities are not provided; no much larger clone lies one nucleotide away. Recombination linked TRBV28 to TRBJ1-4; TRBD1 agrees with 7 junctional bases. This clonotype was sampled from an adult woman with Graves' disease, either hyperthyroidism or ophthalmopathy (not recorded which). Sample: peripheral blood or thyroid tissue (not recorded which). The nucleotide sequence is TGTGCCAGCAGTATATCCGGGACAGATAATGAAAAACTGTTTTTT. This translates into CASSISGTDNEKLFF.